The text below deals with one T cell receptor (beta chain). The antigen is undetermined. Naivety in CD8+ T cells corresponded to a CD45RO-CCR7+CD27+CD95- phenotype. Libraries were UMI-labeled 5' RACE TRB cDNA. TCRdb reanalyzed the 5' RACE reads, giving one entry per CDR3 protein sequence and no DNA. The table for this sample gives 45,000 or so distinct CDR3 sequences. The sample belongs to a study of CXCR3-negative and CXCR3-positive naive CD8 T cells. About the study: Overall TRB read output was approximately 150 million, and each library contained about 1.5 +/- 0.3 million reads. Study results and caveats: From TRB CDR3 properties, TCR strength was inferred; surface CD5 did not differ between naive subsets.

This CDR3 spans 14 amino acids. Germline CDR1 reads LGHNA; CDR2 reads YSLEER. The sequenced sample was naive CXCR3- CD8+ T cells from blood. Subset defined: CD45RO-CCR7+CD27+CD95- naive CD8+ T cells lacking CXCR3 (TNR3-). V usage is TRBV4-3 and J usage is TRBJ2-1; the D gene TCRdb calls, TRBD1, cannot be checked with no DNA. This receptor was identified in a human donor in good health. Some clones in this sample may be carry-over from other donors' samples. The CDR3 loop reads CASSQARGAYEQFF.